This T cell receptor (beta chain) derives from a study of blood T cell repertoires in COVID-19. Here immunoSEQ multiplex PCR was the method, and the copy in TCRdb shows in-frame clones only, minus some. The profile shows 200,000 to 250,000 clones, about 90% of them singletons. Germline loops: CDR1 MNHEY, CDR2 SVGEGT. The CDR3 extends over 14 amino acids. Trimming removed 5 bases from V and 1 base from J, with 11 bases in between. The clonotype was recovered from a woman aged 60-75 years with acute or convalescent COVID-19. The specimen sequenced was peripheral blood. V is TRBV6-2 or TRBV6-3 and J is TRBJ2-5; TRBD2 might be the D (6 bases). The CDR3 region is CASSGIAVQETQYF. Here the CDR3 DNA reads TGTGCCAGCAGTGGAATAGCGGTCCAAGAGACCCAGTACTTC.